This TCR beta chain appears in the sequencing data of a study of OX40 agonist ivuxolimab in advanced cancers. The wider study: Eligibility admitted prior anti-PD-1, anti-PD-L1 or anti-CTLA-4 therapy; 35% to 40% had some. Study conclusions and caveats: Patients who responded partially at 0.1-3.0 mg/kg showed clonal expansion ranking among the lowest. Expanded peripheral T cell antigen specificity was not determined.

Germline CDR1 and CDR2: SGHTA and FQGNSA. J gave up 5 bases and V 5 bases, and 5 bases lay outside the gene matches. This CDR3 comprises 13 residues. Turning to this clone: Its matching antigen is unknown.

Repertoires were generated with immunoSEQ multiplex PCR, while TCRdb's copy carries only in-frame clones and drops some. This sample has some 72,000 clones, with approximately 92% found just once. This material consisted of CD4+ or CD8+ T cells sorted from blood, taken in a trial of the OX40 agonist ivuxolimab. This TCR derives from an adult with an advanced solid tumor such as melanoma, head and neck, liver or kidney cancer. The chain has TRBV7-2 and TRBJ2-5; 7 nucleotides align to TRBD2. The CDR3, as DNA: TGTGCCAGCAGCAAAACTAGCGCGGAGACCCAGTACTTC. This translates into CASSKTSAETQYF. The full variable domain, with the rest looked up from reference TRBV7-2 and TRBJ2-5, is GAGVSQSPSNKVTEKGKDVELRCDPISGHTALYWYRQSLGQGLEFLIYFQGNSAPDKSGLPSDRFSAERTGGSVSTLTIQRTQQEDSAVYLCASSKTSAETQYFGPGTRLLVL.